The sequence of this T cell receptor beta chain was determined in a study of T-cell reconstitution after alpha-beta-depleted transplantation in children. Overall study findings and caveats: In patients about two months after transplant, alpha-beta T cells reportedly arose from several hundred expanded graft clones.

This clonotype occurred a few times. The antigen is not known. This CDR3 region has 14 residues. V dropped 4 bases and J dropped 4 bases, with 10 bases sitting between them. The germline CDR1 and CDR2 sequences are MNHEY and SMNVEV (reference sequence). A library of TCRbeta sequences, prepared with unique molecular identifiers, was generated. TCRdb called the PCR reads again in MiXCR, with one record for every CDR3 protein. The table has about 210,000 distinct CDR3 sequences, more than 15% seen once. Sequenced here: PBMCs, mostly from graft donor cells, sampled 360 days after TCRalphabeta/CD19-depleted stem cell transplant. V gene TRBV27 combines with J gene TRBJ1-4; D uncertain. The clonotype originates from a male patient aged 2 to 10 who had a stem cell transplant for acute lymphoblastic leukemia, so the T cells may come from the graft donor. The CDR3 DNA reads TGTGCCAGCAGTTCGGGCAGCCATAATGAAAAACTGTTTTTT. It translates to CASSSGSHNEKLFF.